This entry lists 7 T cell receptor beta chains sequenced from one sample in a study of T cells after yellow fever vaccination. TCRdb ran MiXCR on the 5' RACE reads and lists one entry per CDR3 protein. The data show a few hundred thousand distinct CDR3 sequences, with roughly 8.4% seen just once and approximately 16% held by the top ten. The sequenced sample was PBMCs, obtained around 45 days after the first yellow fever vaccination. These receptors originate from a man aged 18 to 30 who received the YFV17D yellow fever vaccine.

This clonotype was recorded a few times. The chain recombines TRBV4-3 with TRBJ2-3, with 7 bases fitting TRBD2. Germline V gene lookup returns CDR1 LGHNA and CDR2 YSLEER. This CDR3 contains 16 residues. J gave up 0 bases and V 0 bases, and 3 bases lay outside the gene matches. DNA of the CDR3: TGCGCCAGCAGCCAAGATGGGGGGGGAAGCACAGATACGCAGTATTTT. As protein: CASSQDGGGSTDTQYF.

In this sample, this clonotype turned up many times. The chain is built from TRBV2 and TRBJ2-1; 9 nucleotides align to TRBD2. Germline lookup yields CDR1 SNHLY and CDR2 FYNNEI. The CDR3 is 17 amino acids. V shed 6 bases and J 1 base; nucleotides not matched to a gene: 10. The CDR3 sequence is CASSDPGLAVSYNEQFF. CDR3 bases: TGTGCCAGCAGCGATCCGGGACTAGCCGTTTCCTACAATGAGCAGTTCTTC.

V is TRBV15 and J is TRBJ2-7; D tentatively reads TRBD1 or TRBD2 (6 bases each). CDR1 and CDR2 from the germline V gene are LNHNV and YYDKDF (reference sequence). This CDR3 contains 15 residues. Trimming stripped 0 bases from V and 3 bases from J, with 12 bases between. The CDR3 DNA reads TGTGCCACCAGCAGAGATCGGGGGACATTCTACGAGCAGTACGTC. The encoded protein is CATSRDRGTFYEQYV.

This clonotype was seen more than once but under ten times. The gene calls are TRBV20-1 and TRBJ1-3; D gene unclear. Trimming cost V 5 bases and J 0 bases, with 5 bases left between them. The CDR3 runs to 12 residues. The germline CDR1 and CDR2 sequences are DFQATT and SNEGSKA (reference sequence). CDR3 region: CSALSSGNTIYF. The CDR3 DNA is TGCAGTGCTCTCTCCTCTGGAAACACCATATATTTT.

This clonotype was counted many times. The chain is built from TRBV7-2 and TRBJ2-7; 8 nucleotides align to TRBD1. Germline CDR1 is SGHTA and CDR2 is FQGNSA. Trimming removed 5 bases from V and 2 bases from J; junction bases left unmatched: 8. The CDR3 totals 15 residues. CDR3 nucleotide sequence: TGTGCCAGCAGCGTAACCGGGACAGGTACCTACGAGCAGTACTTC. Its translation is CASSVTGTGTYEQYF. Full variable domain (rest looked up from reference TRBV7-2 and TRBJ2-7): GAGVSQSPSNKVTEKGKDVELRCDPISGHTALYWYRQSLGQGLEFLIYFQGNSAPDKSGLPSDRFSAERTGGSVSTLTIQRTQQEDSAVYLCASSVTGTGTYEQYFGPGTRLTVT.

This clonotype turned up a few times. In DNA, the CDR3 is TGCGCCAGCAGCTTTGGTAGCGGGGACACCGGGGAGCTGTTTTTT. Translating it yields CASSFGSGDTGELFF. The J gene is TRBJ2-2, the V gene TRBV5-1; 8 bases agree with TRBD2. This CDR3 comprises 15 residues. Trimming removed 2 bases from V and 3 bases from J; junction bases left unmatched: 3. CDR1 is SGHRS, CDR2 YFSETQ, per germline.

This clonotype was counted only a few times. This rearrangement joins TRBV20-1 to TRBJ1-1; D remains unclear. V lost 5 bases to trimming and J lost 4 bases, with 11 bases between them. This CDR3 comprises 12 residues. Germline V CDR1 and CDR2: DFQATT, SNEGSKA (reference sequence). CDR3: CSARFHSTEAFF. DNA for the CDR3: TGCAGTGCTCGATTCCATAGCACTGAAGCTTTCTTT.